Listed below are T cell receptor beta chains from one sample, sequenced in a study of beta chain features in type 1 diabetes. Generated by immunoSEQ multiplex PCR, the TCRdb table keeps only in-frame clones and is missing some. Among hundreds of thousands of clones listed, 11% to 15% were seen once. The sequenced material came from naive CD4+ T cells from blood. The source is a man aged 18-30 years with type 1 diabetes. The CDR3 runs from the conserved cysteine through the conserved F or W. The D gene is left open where the match is weak. Some rows mark clone size as missing; the rest say once, few, many or name a class of expanded clone.

d_call: TRBD2
j_call: TRBJ2-7
clone_size: .
v_call: TRBV5-1
cdr3_aa: CASSSTSGRGEQYF
cdr3_nt: TGCGCCAGCAGCTCGACTAGCGGGAGAGGCGAGCAGTACTTC

d_call: .
j_call: TRBJ2-1
clone_size: few
v_call: TRBV29-1
cdr3_aa: CSVGPPPGDNEQFF
cdr3_nt: TGCAGCGTTGGCCCCCCCCCGGGGGACAATGAGCAGTTCTTC

d_call: .
j_call: TRBJ1-6
clone_size: .
v_call: TRBV4-3
cdr3_aa: CASSQKGSSYNSPLHF
cdr3_nt: TGCGCCAGCAGCCAAAAGGGGAGCTCCTATAATTCACCCCTCCACTTT

d_call: .
j_call: TRBJ1-1
clone_size: .
v_call: TRBV7-6
cdr3_aa: CASSWTNQNTEAFF
cdr3_nt: TGTGCCAGCAGCTGGACAAACCAGAACACTGAAGCTTTCTTT

d_call: .
j_call: TRBJ2-1
clone_size: .
v_call: TRBV10-2
cdr3_aa: CASSESTYNEQFF
cdr3_nt: TGCGCCAGCAGTGAGTCCACGTACAATGAGCAGTTCTTC

d_call: .
j_call: TRBJ2-7
clone_size: few
v_call: TRBV7-2
cdr3_aa: CASSLGSDLRSYEQYF
cdr3_nt: TGTGCCAGCAGCTTAGGGTCGGATCTAAGGTCCTACGAGCAGTACTTC

d_call: .
j_call: TRBJ2-5
clone_size: .
v_call: TRBV2
cdr3_aa: CASSWNRQETQYF
cdr3_nt: TGTGCCAGCAGTTGGAACAGACAAGAGACCCAGTACTTC

d_call: TRBD2
j_call: TRBJ2-1
clone_size: .
v_call: TRBV10-2
cdr3_aa: CASSLSSGPYNEQFF
cdr3_nt: TGCGCCAGCAGCCTTTCTAGCGGGCCATACAATGAGCAGTTCTTC

d_call: TRBD2
j_call: TRBJ2-1
clone_size: .
v_call: TRBV5-1
cdr3_aa: CASRLAGWSYNEQFF
cdr3_nt: TGCGCCAGCAGGCTAGCGGGCTGGTCCTACAATGAGCAGTTCTTC

d_call: .
j_call: TRBJ2-3
clone_size: .
v_call: TRBV5-4
cdr3_aa: CASSEEGSGADTQYF
cdr3_nt: TGTGCCAGCAGCGAGGAAGGGAGCGGCGCAGATACGCAGTATTTT

d_call: .
j_call: TRBJ2-5
clone_size: .
v_call: TRBV13
cdr3_aa: CASSSYREQYF
cdr3_nt: TGTGCCAGCAGCTCCTATCGGGAGCAGTACTTC

d_call: .
j_call: TRBJ2-7
clone_size: few
v_call: TRBV28
cdr3_aa: CASSSLGGLYEQYF
cdr3_nt: TGTGCCAGCAGTTCTCTGGGGGGGCTCTACGAGCAGTACTTC

d_call: .
j_call: TRBJ2-7
clone_size: .
v_call: TRBV15
cdr3_aa: CATGQSGRYEQYF
cdr3_nt: TGTGCCACCGGGCAGAGCGGAAGGTACGAGCAGTACTTC

d_call: .
j_call: TRBJ2-2
clone_size: .
v_call: TRBV21-1
cdr3_aa: CASTKEVGRNTGELFF
cdr3_nt: TGTGCCAGCACCAAAGAGGTTGGGAGGAACACCGGGGAGCTGTTTTTT

d_call: .
j_call: TRBJ2-7
clone_size: few
v_call: TRBV18
cdr3_aa: CASSPRGAGTLAYEQYF
cdr3_nt: TGTGCCAGCTCACCGCGAGGGGCGGGGACCCTAGCCTACGAGCAGTACTTC

d_call: .
j_call: TRBJ1-5
clone_size: .
v_call: TRBV29-1
cdr3_aa: CSVELGTGGIGNQPQHF
cdr3_nt: TGCAGCGTTGAGTTAGGGACGGGTGGGATTGGCAATCAGCCCCAGCATTTT

d_call: .
j_call: TRBJ1-1
clone_size: few
v_call: TRBV30
cdr3_aa: CAWIPRTLEAFF
cdr3_nt: TGTGCCTGGATCCCAAGAACCCTAGAAGCTTTCTTT

d_call: .
j_call: TRBJ2-5
clone_size: few
v_call: TRBV20-1
cdr3_aa: CSAPEGWTQYF
cdr3_nt: TGCAGTGCCCCCGAGGGGTGGACCCAGTACTTC

d_call: TRBD1
j_call: TRBJ1-3
clone_size: .
v_call: TRBV7-2
cdr3_aa: CASSSHRGPGNTIYF
cdr3_nt: TGTGCCAGCAGCTCCCACAGGGGGCCTGGAAACACCATATATTTT

d_call: .
j_call: TRBJ2-2
clone_size: few
v_call: TRBV2
cdr3_aa: CASSDMQNTGELFF
cdr3_nt: TGTGCCAGCAGTGATATGCAGAACACCGGGGAGCTGTTTTTT

d_call: .
j_call: TRBJ2-3
clone_size: .
v_call: TRBV11-2
cdr3_aa: CASKEGSDTQYF
cdr3_nt: TGTGCCTCCAAGGAAGGTTCGGATACGCAGTATTTT

d_call: .
j_call: TRBJ1-2
clone_size: .
v_call: TRBV5-4
cdr3_aa: CASSLGGRNYGYTF
cdr3_nt: TGTGCCAGCAGCTTGGGGGGCAGGAACTATGGCTACACCTTC

d_call: TRBD2
j_call: TRBJ2-2
clone_size: .
v_call: TRBV7-6
cdr3_aa: CASSSNPTSGNTGELFF
cdr3_nt: TGTGCCAGCAGCTCCAACCCGACTAGCGGGAACACCGGGGAGCTGTTTTTT

d_call: .
j_call: TRBJ2-2
clone_size: .
v_call: TRBV28
cdr3_aa: CASSPSGSGELFF
cdr3_nt: TGTGCCAGCAGTCCCTCGGGGAGCGGGGAGCTGTTTTTT

d_call: .
j_call: TRBJ1-3
clone_size: few
v_call: TRBV30
cdr3_aa: CAWNSDSHSGNTIYF
cdr3_nt: TGTGCCTGGAACTCCGACAGTCACTCTGGAAACACCATATATTTT

d_call: .
j_call: TRBJ2-3
clone_size: .
v_call: TRBV30
cdr3_aa: CAWSGATFQDTQYF
cdr3_nt: TGTGCCTGGAGTGGGGCAACCTTCCAAGATACGCAGTATTTT

d_call: .
j_call: TRBJ1-3
clone_size: .
v_call: TRBV2
cdr3_aa: CASSAFKSSGNTIYF
cdr3_nt: TGTGCCAGCAGTGCTTTCAAAAGCTCTGGAAACACCATATATTTT

d_call: .
j_call: TRBJ2-7
clone_size: .
v_call: TRBV5-1
cdr3_aa: CASSEGSFYEQYF
cdr3_nt: TGCGCCAGCAGTGAGGGGAGCTTCTACGAGCAGTACTTC

d_call: TRBD1
j_call: TRBJ1-3
clone_size: .
v_call: TRBV6-5
cdr3_aa: CASRTGTGDGNTIYF
cdr3_nt: TGTGCCAGCAGAACCGGGACAGGGGACGGAAACACCATATATTTT

d_call: TRBD2
j_call: TRBJ2-1
clone_size: .
v_call: TRBV15
cdr3_aa: CATSKGGSGGYNEQFF
cdr3_nt: TGTGCCACCAGCAAAGGAGGTAGCGGGGGATACAATGAGCAGTTCTTC

d_call: .
j_call: TRBJ1-2
clone_size: few
v_call: TRBV6-5
cdr3_aa: CASSYSAGYGYTF
cdr3_nt: TGTGCCAGCAGTTACTCGGCAGGGTATGGCTACACCTTC

d_call: .
j_call: TRBJ1-5
clone_size: .
v_call: TRBV30
cdr3_aa: CAWSLKGNQPQHF
cdr3_nt: TGTGCCTGGTCCCTTAAAGGTAACCAGCCCCAGCATTTT

d_call: .
j_call: TRBJ1-2
clone_size: .
v_call: TRBV20-1
cdr3_aa: CRAGTYGYTF
cdr3_nt: TGCAGGGCCGGGACCTATGGCTACACCTTC

d_call: .
j_call: TRBJ2-5
clone_size: few
v_call: TRBV10-3
cdr3_aa: CAISTRYETQYF
cdr3_nt: TGTGCCATCAGTACAAGATATGAGACCCAGTACTTC

d_call: TRBD1
j_call: TRBJ1-1
clone_size: .
v_call: TRBV6-5
cdr3_aa: CASSYSGQGAFF
cdr3_nt: TGTGCCAGCAGTTACTCCGGACAGGGAGCTTTCTTT

d_call: .
j_call: TRBJ2-7
clone_size: few
v_call: TRBV4-2
cdr3_aa: CASSQDSGHFAPGQYF
cdr3_nt: TGTGCCAGCAGCCAAGATTCGGGACATTTTGCCCCTGGGCAGTACTTC

d_call: .
j_call: TRBJ2-7
clone_size: few
v_call: TRBV5-1
cdr3_aa: CASSLAGGSYEQYF
cdr3_nt: TGCGCCAGCAGCTTGGCCGGGGGCTCCTACGAGCAGTACTTC

d_call: .
j_call: TRBJ2-1
clone_size: .
v_call: TRBV7-9
cdr3_aa: CASSLGLVGSGFDYNEQFF
cdr3_nt: TGTGCCAGCAGCTTAGGACTAGTCGGCTCCGGCTTTGATTACAATGAGCAGTTCTTC

d_call: .
j_call: TRBJ2-6
clone_size: few
v_call: TRBV6-6
cdr3_aa: CASSYSGAGANVLTF
cdr3_nt: TGTGCCAGCAGTTACTCAGGGGCTGGGGCCAACGTCCTGACTTTC

d_call: TRBD1
j_call: TRBJ1-5
clone_size: few
v_call: TRBV18
cdr3_aa: CASSGDRRTQPQHF
cdr3_nt: TGTGCCAGCTCAGGGGACAGGAGGACACAGCCCCAGCATTTT

d_call: .
j_call: TRBJ2-4
clone_size: .
v_call: TRBV6-5
cdr3_aa: CASSSLPAGVNIQYF
cdr3_nt: TGTGCCAGCAGTTCGCTCCCGGCAGGGGTAAACATTCAGTACTTC

d_call: .
j_call: TRBJ2-5
clone_size: .
v_call: TRBV5-1
cdr3_aa: CASSLVGQETQYF
cdr3_nt: TGCGCCAGCAGCTTGGTAGGTCAAGAGACCCAGTACTTC

d_call: TRBD2
j_call: TRBJ2-7
clone_size: few
v_call: TRBV7-2
cdr3_aa: CASRRDYTSYEQYF
cdr3_nt: TGTGCCAGCAGACGGGACTACACTTCCTACGAGCAGTACTTC

d_call: .
j_call: TRBJ2-5
clone_size: few
v_call: TRBV5-1
cdr3_aa: CASSFTPAQETQYF
cdr3_nt: TGCGCCAGCAGCTTCACTCCTGCGCAAGAGACCCAGTACTTC

d_call: TRBD1
j_call: TRBJ2-1
clone_size: few
v_call: TRBV7-9
cdr3_aa: CASSSTGGNSHEQFF
cdr3_nt: TGTGCCAGCAGCTCGACAGGGGGCAATTCTCATGAGCAGTTCTTC

d_call: .
j_call: TRBJ2-7
clone_size: .
v_call: TRBV30
cdr3_aa: CAWSVVDEQYF
cdr3_nt: TGTGCCTGGAGTGTGGTTGACGAGCAGTACTTC